One sample yielded the 32 T cell receptor beta chains listed below, sequenced in a study of cytomegalovirus exposure and HLA in healthy donors. PCR primers comprised 60 Vbeta and 13 Jbeta primers. The assay was immunoSEQ multiplex PCR, and TCRdb's table has in-frame clones only and misses some. Among about 120,000 clones, about 83% were seen once, and the ten largest hold less than 3%. The sequenced material came from PBMCs. The receptors here all came from a woman aged 40 to 50 in good health and CMV-seropositive.

The chain has TRBV7-8 and TRBJ2-2, with 9 bases that match TRBD2. Trimming removed 1 base from V and 4 bases from J; junction bases left unmatched: 1. The CDR3 length is 15 residues. Per germline, CDR1 SGHVS and CDR2 FQNEAQ. The CDR3 is CASSLGGRATGELFF. The CDR3 DNA reads TGTGCCAGCAGCTTAGGCGGGAGGGCCACCGGGGAGCTGTTTTTT.

The V and J genes are TRBV2 and TRBJ1-1; no firm D call. The CDR3 sequence is 13 residues long. The ends were cut back, 7 bases at V and 4 bases at J, with 13 bases in the middle. CDR1 and CDR2 from the germline V gene are SNHLY and FYNNEI. The CDR3 DNA is TGTGCCAGCACGTGGGAGGGAGGCACTGAAGCTTTCTTT. This sequence encodes CASTWEGGTEAFF.

The chain recombines TRBV6-5 with TRBJ2-1; tentative D call: TRBD2 (6 bases). V was shortened by 5 bases and J by 6 bases, with 17 bases between the two germline ends. The CDR3 length is 15 residues. CDR1 is MNHEY and CDR2 is SVGAGI in the germline V gene. CDR3 sequence reads: CASSPTLRDSNEQFF. CDR3 coding DNA: TGTGCCAGCAGTCCTACTTTGAGGGACTCCAATGAGCAGTTCTTC.

This clone was counted once. This sequence joins TRBV4-2 and TRBJ2-1; maybe TRBD2 (6 bases). Germline V gene sequence: CDR1 LGHNA, CDR2 YNFKEQ. V lost 0 bases to trimming and J lost 11 bases, with 11 bases between them. This CDR3 is built from 13 residues. The CDR3 DNA reads as TGTGCCAGCAGCCAAGAGTCCGGGACTCAGCAGTTCTTC. Translation: CASSQESGTQQFF.

V and J are TRBV6-6 and TRBJ1-1; TRBD1 agrees at 11 bases. The CDR3 covers 15 residues. Germline CDR1 MNHNY, CDR2 SVGAGI (reference sequence). J lost 10 bases, V lost 2 bases, and 9 bases had no gene match. CDR3 bases: TGTGCCAGCAGTTACGCCGGGACAGGGGGGTGGGTAGCTTTCTTT. Residues: CASSYAGTGGWVAFF.

The CDR3 is CASSSQGYTGELFF. As DNA, the CDR3 is TGTGCCAGCAGTAGCCAGGGATACACCGGGGAGCTGTTTTTT. V gene TRBV2 combines with J gene TRBJ2-2, with D maybe TRBD1 (5 bases). Between the trimmed V and J ends, which lost 5 bases and 3 bases, there was a span of 10 bases. The CDR3 has 14 amino acids. CDR1 is SNHLY and CDR2 is FYNNEI in the germline V gene.

The rearrangement links TRBV5-6 to TRBJ2-7; D is undetermined. The V and J ends lost 4 bases and 0 bases respectively, with 11 bases between them. Germline lookup yields CDR1 SGHDT and CDR2 YYEEEE. This CDR3 region has 14 residues. CDR3 nucleotide sequence: TGTGCCAGCAGCCCCCAGGTAAACTCCTACGAGCAGTACTTC. The encoded protein is CASSPQVNSYEQYF.

In its sample, this clone was seen once. The chain combines TRBV7-9 with TRBJ1-1, with 10 bases identical to TRBD1. The length of the CDR3 is 15 residues. In germline, CDR1 is SEHNR, CDR2 FQNEAQ (reference sequence). With 5 bases clipped from V and 4 bases from J, the junction kept 7 bases outside the gene matches. The CDR3: CASSRQGARSTEAFF. CDR3 nucleotide sequence: TGTGCCAGCAGCCGACAGGGGGCCAGAAGCACTGAAGCTTTCTTT.

This chain links TRBV29-1 with TRBJ2-7; 14 positions agree with TRBD2. This CDR3 contains 15 residues. Germline loops: CDR1 SQVTM, CDR2 ANQGSEA. The V gene end was trimmed by 6 bases and the J gene end by 4 bases; junction bases not matched to a gene: 8. DNA of the CDR3: TGCAGCGTCGGGACTAGCGGGAGTCAGTCTTACGAGCAGTACTTC. Amino acid sequence: CSVGTSGSQSYEQYF.

The chain links TRBV6-1 to TRBJ2-7, with D tentatively TRBD2 (6 bases). The CDR3 covers 12 residues. The germline gives CDR1 MNHNS, CDR2 SASEGT. V was trimmed by 5 bases and J by 9 bases, leaving 14 bases between them. CDR3 nucleotides: TGTGCCAGCAGTCCGGAGAGGAGGGGGCAGTACTTC. Translating gives CASSPERRGQYF.

This rearrangement joins TRBV29-1 to TRBJ1-1; 7 nucleotides match TRBD1. The CDR3 has 13 residues. Germline V CDR1 and CDR2: SQVTM, ANQGSEA. J was trimmed by 5 bases and V by 7 bases; bases with no gene match: 10. CDR3 in DNA: TGCAGCGGTGACAGGGCGGGAAGAACTGAAGCTTTCTTT. The encoded protein is CSGDRAGRTEAFF.

A remark on this clone: Other DNA sequences in the sample encode the same CDR3. This chain links TRBV5-1 with TRBJ1-1, with D maybe TRBD1 (5 bases). Germline CDR1 SGHRS, CDR2 YFSETQ. The CDR3 loop spans 13 amino acids. The V end was cut by 1 base, the J end by 4 bases, with 8 bases between. CDR3 loop: CASSLTGGTEAFF. The DNA for the CDR3 is TGCGCCAGCAGCTTGACAGGTGGCACTGAAGCTTTCTTT.

The gene calls are TRBV9 and TRBJ2-2; 11 bases fit TRBD1. CDR1 SGDLS and CDR2 YYNGEE come from the germline V gene. This CDR3 is 16 amino acids long. The ends lost 0 bases at V and 4 bases at J; junction bases unmatched: 2. The CDR3 loop reads CASSVAGTGGTGELFF. CDR3 in DNA: TGTGCCAGCAGCGTAGCCGGGACAGGGGGCACCGGGGAGCTGTTTTTT.

The V call is TRBV7-9, the J call TRBJ2-2; 9 nucleotides agree with TRBD2. Per the germline V gene, CDR1 is SEHNR and CDR2 is FQNEAQ (reference sequence). The junction had 6 bases not matched to a gene; V was cut back by 2 bases and J by 2 bases. The CDR3 contains 17 residues. CDR3 loop: CASSLKGGRDNTGELFF. CDR3 coding DNA: TGTGCCAGCAGCTTAAAGGGCGGGAGGGATAACACCGGGGAGCTGTTTTTT.

The chain recombines TRBV25-1 with TRBJ2-2, with D perhaps TRBD2 (5 bases). V was trimmed by 4 bases and J by 3 bases, leaving 9 bases between them. The germline V gene has CDR1 MGHDK and CDR2 SYGVNS. This CDR3 is 14 amino acids long. The CDR3 loop reads CASSVGGYTGELFF. As DNA, the CDR3 is TGTGCCAGCAGTGTCGGAGGATACACCGGGGAGCTGTTTTTT.

The genes are TRBV27 and TRBJ2-7; TRBD2 matches at 11 bases. CDR1 MNHEY and CDR2 SMNVEV come from the germline V gene (reference sequence). Unmatched junction bases numbered 9, after V lost 8 bases and J lost 3 bases. This CDR3 contains 15 residues. CDR3 residues: CASAPRLAGGYEQYF. The CDR3 DNA is TGTGCCAGCGCCCCCCGCCTAGCGGGAGGCTACGAGCAGTACTTC.

This clone has just one count. The rearrangement joins TRBV11-1 to TRBJ2-7, with D possibly matching TRBD1 (5 bases). Trimming pared 7 bases from V and 1 base from J, leaving 17 bases between. The CDR3 is made up of 15 amino acids. Germline CDR1 reads SGHAT; CDR2 reads FQDESV (reference sequence). CDR3 coding DNA: TGTGCCAGCACGCCTGGGGCAGGTTGGTCCTACGAGCAGTACTTC. It codes for CASTPGAGWSYEQYF.

The chain has TRBV13 and TRBJ1-2; 8 nucleotides line up with TRBD1. The V gene end was trimmed by 6 bases and the J gene end by 8 bases; junction bases not matched to a gene: 8. The CDR3 has 13 residues. In germline, CDR1 is PRHDT, CDR2 FYEKMQ (reference sequence). Here the CDR3 DNA reads TGTGCCAGCAGTCTCACAGGGGGAGGAGGCTACACCTTC. Protein: CASSLTGGGGYTF.

The chain couples TRBV5-1 to TRBJ1-3, with D perhaps matching TRBD1 (6 bases). The CDR3 contains 14 residues. The germline V gene has CDR1 SGHRS and CDR2 YFSETQ. V shed 0 bases and J shed 2 bases, with 6 bases lying between them. CDR3 in amino acids: CASSLGTAGNTIYF. CDR3 DNA sequence: TGCGCCAGCAGCTTGGGGACAGCTGGAAACACCATATATTTT.

This rearrangement joins TRBV11-2 to TRBJ2-7; no clear D. Germline V gene sequence: CDR1 SGHAT, CDR2 FQNNGV. Between the trimmed V and J ends, which lost 0 bases and 6 bases, there was a span of 6 bases. The CDR3 is 12 amino acids. In DNA form, the CDR3 reads TGTGCCAGCAGCTTAGAGTCTCCCGAGCAGTACTTC. Its translation: CASSLESPEQYF.

The gene calls are TRBV6-1 and TRBJ2-3; no clear D gene. This CDR3 is 12 amino acids long. Germline V gene sequence: CDR1 MNHNS, CDR2 SASEGT. Trimming took 0 bases from V and 7 from J, leaving 5 bases between them. The CDR3, as DNA: TGTGCCAGCAGTGAAGCACAGCATACGCAGTATTTT. This translates into CASSEAQHTQYF.

The V and J genes are TRBV4-1 and TRBJ2-1, with D unresolved. V was clipped by 1 base and J by 4 bases, with 17 bases between them. The CDR3 is 17 amino acids. Germline V gene lookup returns CDR1 MGHRA and CDR2 YSYEKL. The CDR3 coding sequence is TGCGCCAGCAGCCAAGGTGAAGGTCTCGGAGAGTACAATGAGCAGTTCTTC. Amino acids: CASSQGEGLGEYNEQFF.

This chain uses TRBV25-1 with TRBJ1-2, with TRBD1 identical over 7 bases. The J segment lost 3 bases and the V segment lost 4 bases, leaving 5 bases of the junction unmatched. CDR1 and CDR2 from the germline V gene are MGHDK and SYGVNS. The CDR3 runs 14 residues. This CDR3 reads CASSVAGTDYGYTF. The CDR3 DNA reads TGTGCCAGCAGTGTAGCCGGGACAGACTATGGCTACACCTTC.

The rearrangement joins TRBV6-5 to TRBJ2-2, with 7 bases that match TRBD2. The germline V gene encodes CDR1 MNHEY and CDR2 SVGAGI. This CDR3 spans 15 amino acids. Trimming cost V 7 bases and J 4 bases; bases outside gene matches: 9. The CDR3 region is CASTKLSSGTGELFF. CDR3 coding DNA: TGTGCCAGCACCAAACTGTCTAGCGGCACCGGGGAGCTGTTTTTT.

The count of this clone is one. The chain recombines TRBV4-1 with TRBJ2-5; no clear D. Near its end, the DNA agrees better with TRBJ2-7, so the J call may be wrong. The germline V gene encodes CDR1 MGHRA and CDR2 YSYEKL. This CDR3 spans 13 amino acids. CDR3 nucleotides: TGCGCCAGCAGCCAGGAGTCTTCCTACGAGCAGTACTTC. Protein product: CASSQESSYEQYF.

V usage is TRBV11-3 and J usage is TRBJ2-2, with 7 bases identical to TRBD1. V was clipped by 5 bases and J by 2 bases; unmatched bases: 17. The CDR3 loop spans 19 amino acids. Per germline, CDR1 SGHNT and CDR2 YENEEA. The CDR3 loop is CASSPRGGWGGANTGELFF. Here the CDR3 DNA reads TGTGCCAGCAGCCCAAGAGGGGGCTGGGGCGGAGCTAACACCGGGGAGCTGTTTTTT.

V usage is TRBV2 and J usage is TRBJ2-7; TRBD1 agrees at 8 bases. Germline V gives CDR1 SNHLY, CDR2 FYNNEI. V shed 6 bases, J shed 2 bases, and the junction held 9 bases outside the gene matches. This CDR3 has 15 residues. CDR3 loop: CASRGLGQATYEQYF. CDR3 in DNA: TGTGCCAGCAGGGGCCTGGGACAGGCTACCTACGAGCAGTACTTC.

This clone was observed a handful of times. The rearrangement uses TRBV30 and TRBJ2-2; TRBD1 might be the D (6 bases). The CDR3 totals 12 residues. The V end lost 5 bases, the J end lost 6 bases, and 10 bases lay between the germline ends. The germline V gene has CDR1 GTSNPN and CDR2 SVGIG (reference sequence). The CDR3 bases are TGTGCCTGGGGTTGGGGGCCCGGGGAGCTGTTTTTT. As protein: CAWGWGPGELFF. Combining the CDR3 with reference TRBV30 and TRBJ2-2 gives the whole variable domain SQTIHQWPATLVQPVGSPLSLECTVEGTSNPNLYWYRQAAGRGLQLLFYSVGIGQISSEVPQNLSASRPQDRQFILSSKKLLLSDSGFYLCAWGWGPGELFFGEGSRLTVL.

V and J are TRBV19 and TRBJ1-2, with 8 bases identical to TRBD1. The CDR3 totals 14 residues. With V trimmed by 5 bases and J by 6 bases, 8 bases remained unmatched. The germline gives CDR1 LNHDA, CDR2 SQIVND (reference sequence). CDR3 DNA sequence: TGTGCCAGTAGTCCCCAGGACAGGGTCCATGGCTACACCTTC. This encodes CASSPQDRVHGYTF.

This clone is a singleton in its sample. Compared with germline, one end of the junction differs, possibly owing to a read error. This rearrangement joins TRBV12-5 to TRBJ2-1, with 10 bases matching TRBD2. The CDR3 is made up of 15 amino acids. Per germline, CDR1 LGHNT and CDR2 FRNRAP. CDR3 DNA: TGTGCTAGTGGTTTGTCACTAGCGGGGACGAATGGGCAGTTCTTC. Translating gives CASGLSLAGTNGQFF.

The chain couples TRBV4-2 to TRBJ2-1; 8 bases align to TRBD2. V was clipped by 4 bases and J by 5 bases; unmatched bases: 10. Per the germline V gene, CDR1 is LGHNA and CDR2 is YNFKEQ. This CDR3 spans 16 amino acids. CDR3 nucleotides: TGTGCCAGCAGCCCTGAGAAACTAGCGGTTAACAATGAGCAGTTCTTC. Protein: CASSPEKLAVNNEQFF.

The chain joins TRBV7-9 to TRBJ2-7; tentatively, D is TRBD1 (6 bases). The V gene lost 4 bases and the J gene lost 5 bases, with 15 bases spanning the gap. The CDR3 consists of 14 residues. Germline V CDR1 and CDR2: SEHNR, FQNEAQ (reference sequence). CDR3 sequence: CASSSDQGLDEQYF. CDR3 coding DNA: TGTGCCAGCAGCTCAGACCAGGGGTTGGACGAGCAGTACTTC.